Following are 2 T cell receptor beta chains from one sample sequenced in a study of spatial heterogeneity in lung cancer. Regarding time point: sample taken at primary tumor resection. Unsorted whole RNA samples from tumor, nontumor lung or frozen PBMC were sequenced. MiXCR was run by TCRdb on the 5' RACE reads, yielding one entry per CDR3 protein. The repertoire holds 50,000 to 65,000 distinct CDR3 sequences, with roughly 7.9% as singletons. Specimen: PBMCs, collected at surgery. The receptors were gathered from a female donor with early-stage non-small cell lung cancer.

This chain connects TRBV28 to TRBJ1-5; no clear D gene. In germline, CDR1 is MDHEN, CDR2 SYDVKM. CDR3 length: 15 amino acids. Trimming shortened V by 7 bases and J by 6 bases, and 19 bases separated the two germline ends. CDR3 in amino acids: CASTTPGLVFQPQHF. The CDR3 DNA is TGTGCCAGCACCACACCCGGGTTGGTTTTTCAGCCCCAGCATTTT.

This clonotype was recorded a few times. The rearrangement joins TRBV11-1 to TRBJ2-7; TRBD1 agrees at 8 bases. The CDR3 has 14 amino acids. The V gene end was trimmed by 2 bases and the J gene end by 6 bases; junction bases not matched to a gene: 6. Germline loops: CDR1 SGHAT, CDR2 FQDESV (reference sequence). The CDR3 bases are TGTGCCAGCAGCTTAACCATTACAGGGGGCGAGCAGTACGTC. Its protein is CASSLTITGGEQYV.